Reported below is one T cell receptor (beta chain). The data derive from a study of human T cells and chemical hapten exposure. Time point denoted: patch test 3, about 24 weeks after DPC sensitization. Treatment reported: therapeutic diphenylcyclopropenone sensitization with weekly scalp DPC. The CDR3 length is 14 residues. CDR1 and CDR2 from the germline V gene are SGDLS and YYNGEE. V lost 0 bases and J lost 5, with 12 bases in between. A single record per CDR3 protein comes from TCRdb applying MiXCR to the RACE reads. Among about 120,000 distinct CDR3 sequences, 11% were seen once, and the ten largest hold around 2.5%.

This chain uses TRBV9 with TRBJ2-7; D is unresolved. This clonotype was obtained from a woman in her forties or fifties with alopecia areata. Some clones in this sample may be carry-over from other donors' samples. The material was whole blood, obtained in connection with sensitization to the hapten diphenylcyclopropenone (DPC). CDR3 DNA: TGTGCCAGCAGCGTAGCTTTTTCCGGGCACGAGCAGTACTTC. Translation gives CASSVAFSGHEQYF.